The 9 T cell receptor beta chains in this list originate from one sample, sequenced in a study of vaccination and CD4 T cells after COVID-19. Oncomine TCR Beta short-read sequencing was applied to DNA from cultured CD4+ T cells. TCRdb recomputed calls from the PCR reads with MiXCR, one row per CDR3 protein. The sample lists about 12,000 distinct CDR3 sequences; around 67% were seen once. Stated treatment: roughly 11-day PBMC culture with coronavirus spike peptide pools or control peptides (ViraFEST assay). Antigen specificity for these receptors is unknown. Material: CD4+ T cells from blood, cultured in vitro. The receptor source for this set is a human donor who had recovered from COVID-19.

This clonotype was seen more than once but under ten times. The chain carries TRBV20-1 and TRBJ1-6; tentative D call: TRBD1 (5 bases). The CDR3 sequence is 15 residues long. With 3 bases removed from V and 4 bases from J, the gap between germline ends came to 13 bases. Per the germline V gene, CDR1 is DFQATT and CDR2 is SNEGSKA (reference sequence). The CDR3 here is CSARFREGYNSPLHF. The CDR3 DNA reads TGCAGTGCTAGGTTCAGGGAGGGATATAATTCACCCCTCCACTTT.

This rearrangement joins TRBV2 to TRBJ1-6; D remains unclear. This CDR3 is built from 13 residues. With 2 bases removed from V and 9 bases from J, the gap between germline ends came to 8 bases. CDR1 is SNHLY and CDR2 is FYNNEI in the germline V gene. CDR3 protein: CASSESKRSPLHF. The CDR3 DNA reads TGTGCCAGCAGTGAATCAAAACGTTCACCCCTCCACTTT.

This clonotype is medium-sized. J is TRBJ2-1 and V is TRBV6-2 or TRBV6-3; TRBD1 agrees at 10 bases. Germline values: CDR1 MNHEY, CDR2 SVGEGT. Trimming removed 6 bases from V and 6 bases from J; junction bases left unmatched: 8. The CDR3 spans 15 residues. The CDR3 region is CASSPRQGAVNEQFF. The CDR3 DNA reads TGTGCCAGCAGCCCCCGACAGGGGGCGGTCAATGAGCAGTTCTTC.

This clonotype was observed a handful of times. The CDR3 loop reads CASSLPLREETQYF. The DNA of the CDR3 is TGTGCCAGCAGTTTACCCCTGCGCGAAGAGACCCAGTACTTC. This sequence joins TRBV27 and TRBJ2-5; no clear D gene. Germline V gene data show CDR1 as MNHEY and CDR2 as SMNVEV (reference sequence). The CDR3 runs to 14 residues. Trimming took off 2 bases at V and 3 bases at J, with 10 bases between the two ends.

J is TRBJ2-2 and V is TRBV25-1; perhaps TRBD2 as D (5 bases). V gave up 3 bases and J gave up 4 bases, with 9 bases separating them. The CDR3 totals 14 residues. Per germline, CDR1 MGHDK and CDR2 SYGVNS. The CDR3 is CASSDPSTTGELFF. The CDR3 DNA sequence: TGTGCCAGCAGTGATCCTAGCACCACCGGGGAGCTGTTTTTT.

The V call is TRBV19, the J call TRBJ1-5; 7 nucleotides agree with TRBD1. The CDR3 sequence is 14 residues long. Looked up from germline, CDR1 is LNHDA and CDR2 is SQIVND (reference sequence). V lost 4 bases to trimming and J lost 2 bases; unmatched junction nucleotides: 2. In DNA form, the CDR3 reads TGTGCCAGTAGTACTACAGGGGGCAATCAGCCCCAGCATTTT. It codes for CASSTTGGNQPQHF.

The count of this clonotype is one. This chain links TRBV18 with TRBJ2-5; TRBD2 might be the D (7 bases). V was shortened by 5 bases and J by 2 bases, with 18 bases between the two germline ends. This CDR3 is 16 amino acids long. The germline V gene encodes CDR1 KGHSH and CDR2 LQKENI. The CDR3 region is CASSKRGTGTQETQYF. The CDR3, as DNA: TGTGCCAGCTCAAAGCGGGGAACCGGGACACAAGAGACCCAGTACTTC.

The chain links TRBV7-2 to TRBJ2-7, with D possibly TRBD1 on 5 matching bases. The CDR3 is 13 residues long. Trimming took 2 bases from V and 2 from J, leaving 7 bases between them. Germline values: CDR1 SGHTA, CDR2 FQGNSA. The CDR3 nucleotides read TGTGCCAGCAGCTTACAGGGCGCCTACGAGCAGTACTTC. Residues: CASSLQGAYEQYF. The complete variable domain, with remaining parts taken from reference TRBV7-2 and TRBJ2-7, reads GAGVSQSPSNKVTEKGKDVELRCDPISGHTALYWYRQSLGQGLEFLIYFQGNSAPDKSGLPSDRFSAERTGGSVSTLTIQRTQQEDSAVYLCASSLQGAYEQYFGPGTRLTVT.

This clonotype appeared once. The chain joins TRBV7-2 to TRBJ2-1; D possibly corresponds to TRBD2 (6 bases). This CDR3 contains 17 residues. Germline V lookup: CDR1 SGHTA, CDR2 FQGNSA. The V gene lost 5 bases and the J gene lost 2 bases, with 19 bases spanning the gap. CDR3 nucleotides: TGTGCCAGCAGCGTCATGCGTCGGGGGTCGCCCTACAATGAGCAGTTCTTC. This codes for CASSVMRRGSPYNEQFF.